The next 21 T cell receptor beta chains were all read from a single sample in a study of regulatory T cells in long-lasting Graves disease. According to the study, TCR beta libraries were built with iRepertoire HTBI primers and CDR3-region Arm-PCR. TCRdb processed the multiplex PCR reads anew with MiXCR; each CDR3 protein has one entry. The sample records roughly 260,000 distinct CDR3 sequences, roughly 18% being singletons. Time point described: newly diagnosed GD, antithyroid drugs for less than 3 months. RNA isolated from PBMCs was used to make the TCR library. These sequences were also reported in another study, on T cells in Graves' hyperthyroidism and ophthalmopathy.

Sequencing was performed on peripheral blood mononuclear cells (PBMCs), taken at new diagnosis, from a patient treated with antithyroid drugs. The receptors come from a woman younger than 45 with Graves disease.

This clonotype was picked up many times. The chain couples TRBV10-3 to TRBJ2-7; no clear D. This CDR3 is 14 amino acids long. V lost 0 bases and J lost 3, with 9 bases in between. Germline V lookup: CDR1 ENHRY, CDR2 SYGVKD. The CDR3 reads CAISESGRSYEQYF. The CDR3 DNA sequence: TGTGCCATCAGTGAGTCAGGCCGGAGCTACGAGCAGTACTTC.

Written as DNA, the CDR3 is TGTGCCAGTACCCCTAGCGGGGTCGCCAAAAACATTCAGTACTTC. Translation: CASTPSGVAKNIQYF. This chain joins TRBV19 and TRBJ2-4; 9 bases fit TRBD2. The CDR3 runs 15 residues. J gave up 1 base and V 7 bases, and 5 bases lay outside the gene matches. Germline V gives CDR1 LNHDA, CDR2 SQIVND (reference sequence). The entire variable domain, with the rest obtained from reference TRBV19 and TRBJ2-4, is as follows: DGGITQSPKYLFRKEGQNVTLSCEQNLNHDAMYWYRQDPGQGLRLIYYSQIVNDFQKGDIAEGYSVSREKKESFPLTVTSAQKNPTAFYLCASTPSGVAKNIQYFGAGTRLSVL.

The sample holds many counts of this clonotype. This sequence joins TRBV19 and TRBJ2-5, with 9 bases fitting TRBD1. The trim removed 3 bases at V and 5 bases at J, leaving 7 bases unmatched. Germline lookup yields CDR1 LNHDA and CDR2 SQIVND (reference sequence). This CDR3 has 15 residues. CDR3: CASSIGTGGLETQYF. The CDR3 DNA sequence: TGTGCCAGTAGTATTGGTACAGGGGGCTTGGAGACCCAGTACTTC. The complete variable domain, with remaining parts taken from reference TRBV19 and TRBJ2-5, reads DGGITQSPKYLFRKEGQNVTLSCEQNLNHDAMYWYRQDPGQGLRLIYYSQIVNDFQKGDIAEGYSVSREKKESFPLTVTSAQKNPTAFYLCASSIGTGGLETQYFGPGTRLLVL.

This rearrangement joins TRBV18 to TRBJ2-1, with TRBD2 matching over 8 bases. V gave up 0 bases and J gave up 5 bases; unmatched junction bases: 9. The CDR3 is made up of 17 amino acids. In germline, CDR1 is KGHSH, CDR2 LQKENI. CDR3 nucleotide sequence: TGTGCCAGCTCACCACCGGGGAGAGCGGGGGCAAACAATGAGCAGTTCTTC. Translating it yields CASSPPGRAGANNEQFF.

The V gene is TRBV19, the J gene TRBJ2-3; D is perhaps TRBD1 or TRBD2 (5 bases each). Germline-derived CDR1 and CDR2 are LNHDA and SQIVND (reference sequence). The CDR3 runs to 14 residues. The germline V and J ends were trimmed by 7 bases and 3 bases, with 14 bases remaining between them. The CDR3 here is CASTRGKGTDTQYF. The CDR3 DNA is TGTGCCAGTACCCGAGGGAAGGGGACAGATACGCAGTATTTT.

Ten or more counts support this clonotype. At one boundary the junction diverges from the germline segment, which might be a read error. The rearrangement joins TRBV11-2 to TRBJ1-6; TRBD1 is a possible D gene (6 bases). Germline V gene lookup returns CDR1 SGHAT and CDR2 FQNNGV. The CDR3 extends over 15 amino acids. CDR3 nucleotide sequence: TGCGCCAGCAGCCTCCGTTCGACAGGCAATTCACCCCTCCACTTT. Translation: CASSLRSTGNSPLHF.

The rearrangement joins TRBV7-9 to TRBJ2-7, with 8 bases aligning to TRBD1. The CDR3 loop spans 14 amino acids. With 6 bases clipped from V and 6 bases from J, the junction kept 10 bases outside the gene matches. Per the germline V gene, CDR1 is SEHNR and CDR2 is FQNEAQ (reference sequence). The CDR3 bases are TGTGCCAGCAGTACCGGGACAGGAGGTGGCGAGCAGTACTTC. It specifies CASSTGTGGGEQYF.

The sample holds a few counts of this clonotype. The chain is built from TRBV19 and TRBJ2-2; perhaps TRBD1 as D (5 bases). The germline gives CDR1 LNHDA, CDR2 SQIVND (reference sequence). V was clipped by 6 bases and J by 2 bases, with 10 bases between them. The CDR3 sequence is 14 residues long. This CDR3 is CASRGLGNTGELFF. CDR3 coding DNA: TGTGCCAGTAGGGGGCTTGGTAACACCGGGGAGCTGTTTTTT.

This clonotype appeared many times. The rearrangement uses TRBV12-3 or TRBV12-4 and TRBJ2-7; 7 bases fit TRBD2. The V gene end was trimmed by 1 base and the J gene end by 2 bases; junction bases not matched to a gene: 5. There are 15 residues in the CDR3. The CDR3 is CASSLGSSGTYEQYF. DNA for the CDR3: TGTGCCAGCAGTTTAGGGTCTAGCGGAACCTACGAGCAGTACTTC.

This clonotype came up many times. V usage is TRBV5-1 and J usage is TRBJ2-6; no firm D call. CDR1 is SGHRS and CDR2 is YFSETQ in the germline V gene. This CDR3 spans 14 amino acids. V was trimmed by 4 bases and J by 1 base, leaving 6 bases between them. CDR3 region: CASSPASGANVLTF. The CDR3 DNA sequence: TGCGCCAGCAGCCCAGCTTCTGGGGCCAACGTCCTGACTTTC.

This clonotype was observed a few times. J is TRBJ2-3 and V is TRBV6-2 or TRBV6-3; D is perhaps TRBD1 (6 bases). Trimming took 0 bases from V and 0 from J, leaving 10 bases between them. This CDR3 spans 16 amino acids. CDR1 and CDR2 from the germline V gene are MNHEY and SVGEGT. The CDR3 DNA reads TGTGCCAGCAGTTACTCCGGGACACCTAGCACAGATACGCAGTATTTT. This encodes CASSYSGTPSTDTQYF.

The CDR3 sequence is CASRSGGVGDTQYF. The CDR3 coding sequence is TGTGCCAGCCGCAGCGGGGGGGTCGGAGATACGCAGTATTTT. J is TRBJ2-3 and V is TRBV5-6; TRBD2 matches 10 bases. This CDR3 spans 14 amino acids. V gave up 7 bases and J gave up 5 bases; unmatched junction bases: 7. The germline gives CDR1 SGHDT, CDR2 YYEEEE.

The sample holds many counts of this clonotype. The chain couples TRBV9 to TRBJ2-1; D is uncertain. Trimming removed 0 bases from V and 10 bases from J, with 5 bases in between. Germline loops: CDR1 SGDLS, CDR2 YYNGEE. The CDR3 is made up of 11 amino acids. This chain's CDR3 is CASSVGMEQFF. CDR3 DNA sequence: TGTGCCAGCAGCGTAGGGATGGAGCAGTTCTTC.

The V gene is TRBV20-1, the J gene TRBJ1-2, with TRBD1 matching 10 bases. The CDR3 sequence is 14 residues long. From germline, CDR1 is DFQATT and CDR2 SNEGSKA (reference sequence). The junction had 5 bases not matched to a gene; V was cut back by 3 bases and J by 4 bases. This chain's CDR3 is CSASRDRGVYGYTF. The CDR3 nucleotides read TGCAGTGCTAGCCGGGACAGGGGAGTCTATGGCTACACCTTC.

This clonotype was observed at least ten times. The rearrangement uses TRBV11-2 and TRBJ1-6; D is possibly TRBD1 (6 bases). This CDR3 comprises 17 residues. Trimming took 4 bases from V and 7 from J, leaving 20 bases between them. CDR1 SGHAT and CDR2 FQNNGV come from the germline V gene. The CDR3, as DNA: TGTGCCAGCAGCTCCTTCCCCCAGGGGCTGAGGAATTCACCCCTCCACTTT. Residues: CASSSFPQGLRNSPLHF.

A remark on this clonotype: At one of its ends the junction is not consistent with the germline gene, which may arise from a read error. The V call is TRBV9, the J call TRBJ2-3; D is perhaps TRBD2 (5 bases). This CDR3 has 14 amino acids. Germline CDR1 reads SGDLS; CDR2 reads YYNGEE. The CDR3 DNA reads TGTGCCAACAGCGTAGGACTTATCCCAGATACGCAGTATTTT. Amino acid sequence: CANSVGLIPDTQYF. The complete variable domain, with remaining parts taken from reference TRBV9 and TRBJ2-3, reads DSGVTQTPKHLITATGQRVTLRCSPRSGDLSVYWYQQSLDQGLQFLIQYYNGEERAKGNILERFSAQQFPDLHSELNLSSLELGDSALYFCANSVGLIPDTQYFGPGTRLTVL.

This clonotype was counted ten times or more. Given a much more abundant clone one base away, this may be a read error. The chain uses TRBV9 and TRBJ2-1; TRBD2 matches 8 bases. Germline CDR1 and CDR2: SGDLS and YYNGEE. Trimming removed 2 bases from V and 8 bases from J; junction bases left unmatched: 3. The CDR3 has 13 residues. The DNA of the CDR3 is TGTGCCAGCAGCGTCGGGGGGGCCTATGAGCAGTTCTTC. Residues: CASSVGGAYEQFF. Supplemented by reference TRBV9 and TRBJ2-1, the full variable domain reads DSGVTQTPKHLITATGQRVTLRCSPRSGDLSVYWYQQSLDQGLQFLIQYYNGEERAKGNILERFSAQQFPDLHSELNLSSLELGDSALYFCASSVGGAYEQFFGPGTRLTVL.

This clonotype turned up a few times. The rearrangement joins TRBV5-1 to TRBJ1-3; the D gene is possibly TRBD1 (6 bases). This CDR3 comprises 14 residues. Per the germline V gene, CDR1 is SGHRS and CDR2 is YFSETQ. The V end lost 2 bases, the J end lost 3 bases, and 9 bases lay between the germline ends. The CDR3 nucleotides read TGCGCCAGCAGCTTTTGGGGGCTTGGAAACACCATATATTTT. It yields the protein CASSFWGLGNTIYF.

This clonotype was seen repeatedly, ten times or more. This chain uses TRBV12-3 or TRBV12-4 with TRBJ1-2, with TRBD1 matching 7 bases. V gave up 6 bases and J gave up 3 bases; unmatched junction bases: 4. There are 13 residues in the CDR3. The CDR3 nucleotides read TGTGCCAGCAGAGGACAGGTAGACTATGGCTACACCTTC. It is translated as CASRGQVDYGYTF.

Ten or more counts support this clonotype. This chain uses TRBV7-8 with TRBJ2-1, with a tentative D call TRBD2 (5 bases). Trimming took 3 bases from V and 8 from J, leaving 26 bases between them. This CDR3 has 18 amino acids. Germline V gene data show CDR1 as SGHVS and CDR2 as FQNEAQ. CDR3: CASSFPVTRSLRVDEQFF. The CDR3 DNA reads as TGTGCCAGCAGCTTCCCAGTAACTAGGTCTCTTCGGGTTGATGAGCAGTTCTTC.

V is TRBV11-2 and J is TRBJ2-6; D ambiguous. CDR3 length: 12 residues. Per germline, CDR1 SGHAT and CDR2 FQNNGV. V lost 2 bases and J lost 8, with 4 bases in between. CDR3 sequence reads: CASSLPSNVLTF. CDR3 sequence (DNA): TGTGCCAGCAGCTTACCCTCCAACGTCCTGACTTTC.